This passage covers 26 T cell receptor beta chains from one sample sequenced in a study of blood T cell repertoires in COVID-19. Clones were read by immunoSEQ multiplex PCR, and TCRdb kept only the in-frame ones, dropping some. The table lists a few hundred thousand clones, around 87% of them singletons. The sample was PBMCs or T cells enriched from blood (not recorded which). These receptors were obtained from a woman between 18 and 29 years old with acute COVID-19.

V usage is TRBV5-1 and J usage is TRBJ2-1; 9 nucleotides line up with TRBD2. The length of the CDR3 is 15 residues. V shed 5 bases and J 3 bases; nucleotides not matched to a gene: 6. Germline lookup yields CDR1 SGHRS and CDR2 YFSETQ. The CDR3 region has the DNA TGCGCCAGCAGTTCGGCTAGCGGGAACTACAATGAGCAGTTCTTC. Its protein product is CASSSASGNYNEQFF.

The chain is built from TRBV5-1 and TRBJ2-7; 11 positions match TRBD1. The ends lost 3 bases at V and 4 bases at J; junction bases unmatched: 9. The CDR3 runs 16 residues. Germline values: CDR1 SGHRS, CDR2 YFSETQ. The CDR3 loop is CASSSNPGQGVYEQYF. The CDR3 bases are TGCGCCAGCAGCTCAAACCCGGGACAGGGGGTTTACGAGCAGTACTTC.

The chain couples TRBV11-3 to TRBJ2-1, with unresolved D. Germline V lookup: CDR1 SGHNT, CDR2 YENEEA. Deletions cut 0 bases from V and 10 bases from J, with 10 bases between. The CDR3 loop spans 13 amino acids. Here the CDR3 DNA reads TGTGCCAGCAGCTTAGATCCAGGATTGGAGCAGTTCTTC. As protein: CASSLDPGLEQFF.

This rearrangement joins TRBV14 to TRBJ1-1; TRBD1 matches at 8 bases. This CDR3 has 16 amino acids. Germline V CDR1 and CDR2: SGHDN, FVKESK. The V and J ends lost 6 bases and 0 bases, in that order; junction bases with no gene match: 9. CDR3 sequence: CASRRIQGGMNTEAFF. CDR3 nucleotides: TGTGCCAGCAGACGAATACAGGGGGGCATGAACACTGAAGCTTTCTTT.

This chain joins TRBV4-1 and TRBJ1-1; D possibly corresponds to TRBD1 (5 bases). The CDR3 has 15 residues. The V gene lost 2 bases and the J gene lost 6 bases, with 16 bases spanning the gap. Per germline, CDR1 MGHRA and CDR2 YSYEKL. CDR3 region: CASSQFTGGFAEAFF. In DNA form, the CDR3 reads TGCGCCAGCAGCCAATTCACAGGAGGGTTTGCTGAAGCTTTCTTT.

This rearrangement joins TRBV27 to TRBJ2-7; 8 nucleotides match TRBD1. The CDR3 runs to 15 residues. Looked up from germline, CDR1 is MNHEY and CDR2 is SMNVEV (reference sequence). Losses at the gene ends were 5 bases for V and 1 base for J; bases not matched to a gene: 7. The DNA for the CDR3 is TGTGCCAGCAGTCCCAGACAGGGGTGGTCCTACGAGCAGTACTTC. Its protein product is CASSPRQGWSYEQYF.

The V call is TRBV24-1, the J call TRBJ2-7; D perhaps matches TRBD1 (5 bases). The CDR3 loop spans 14 amino acids. Germline-derived CDR1 and CDR2 are KGHDR and SFDVKD. V gave up 6 bases and J gave up 2 bases, with 13 bases separating them. CDR3 sequence (DNA): TGTGCCACCAGTCCTTCCGACAGAGCCTACGAGCAGTACTTC. Protein: CATSPSDRAYEQYF.

V usage is TRBV7-8 and J usage is TRBJ1-3; TRBD1 might be the D (5 bases). V gave up 3 bases and J gave up 2 bases, with 14 bases separating them. The CDR3 is made up of 16 amino acids. CDR1 is SGHVS, CDR2 FQNEAQ, per germline. The DNA for the CDR3 is TGTGCCAGCAGCTTTAGTCAGGGTCGAACTGGAAACACCATATATTTT. Its translation: CASSFSQGRTGNTIYF.

The rearrangement uses TRBV2 and TRBJ1-1, with 7 bases aligning to TRBD1. The CDR3 has 13 amino acids. Germline assignment: CDR1 SNHLY and CDR2 FYNNEI. The ends lost 8 bases at V and 1 base at J; junction bases unmatched: 4. The CDR3 sequence is CASVSGGNTEAFF. The CDR3 DNA is TGTGCCAGCGTGTCAGGGGGGAACACTGAAGCTTTCTTT.

The chain uses TRBV5-1 and TRBJ2-6; 8 bases fit TRBD1. V gave up 2 bases and J gave up 0 bases; unmatched junction bases: 1. CDR3 length: 16 amino acids. Germline V gene data show CDR1 as SGHRS and CDR2 as YFSETQ. As DNA, the CDR3 is TGCGCCAGCAGCTTTGGACAGGGCTCTGGGGCCAACGTCCTGACTTTC. It yields the protein CASSFGQGSGANVLTF.

V gene TRBV6-5 combines with J gene TRBJ1-2, with 7 positions matching TRBD1. V lost 6 bases to trimming and J lost 6 bases; unmatched junction nucleotides: 10. The V gene's germline CDR1 is MNHEY and CDR2 SVGAGI. The CDR3 covers 14 residues. The CDR3 coding sequence is TGTGCCAGCAGCAAAGGAGGACAGGAGGATGGCTACACCTTC. It yields the protein CASSKGGQEDGYTF.

This chain's CDR3 is CATPHREGRKEQFF. CDR3 nucleotides: TGTGCCACACCGCATCGGGAGGGCCGGAAAGAGCAGTTCTTC. V gene TRBV15 combines with J gene TRBJ2-1, with 8 bases matching TRBD2. CDR1 is LNHNV, CDR2 YYDKDF, per germline (reference sequence). With V trimmed by 9 bases and J by 10 bases, 14 bases remained unmatched. This CDR3 comprises 14 residues.

The chain combines TRBV18 with TRBJ2-2, with 7 bases that match TRBD1. Trimming at V came to 1 base and at J to 2 bases, leaving 7 bases not matched to a gene. The V gene's germline CDR1 is KGHSH and CDR2 LQKENI. The CDR3 extends over 17 amino acids. CDR3 nucleotides: TGTGCCAGCTCACCACAAAGACAGGGTAAAAACACCGGGGAGCTGTTTTTT. The encoded protein is CASSPQRQGKNTGELFF.

The gene calls are TRBV3-1 (or the pseudogene TRBV3-2) and TRBJ1-6; the D is unclear. Per the germline V gene, CDR1 is LGHDT and CDR2 is YNNKEL (reference sequence). With 4 bases removed from V and 9 bases from J, the gap between germline ends came to 7 bases. The CDR3 has 12 residues. CDR3 loop: CASSLPSSPLHF. The CDR3 region has the DNA TGTGCCAGCAGCCTACCGAGTTCACCCCTCCACTTT.

The chain is built from TRBV5-1 and TRBJ1-1; TRBD1 is a possible D gene (6 bases). With 0 bases removed from V and 4 bases from J, the gap between germline ends came to 16 bases. CDR3 length equals 16 residues. The germline CDR1 and CDR2 sequences are SGHRS and YFSETQ. CDR3 in DNA: TGCGCCAGCAGCTTGGTAGCAGGGGAGACAGCCACTGAAGCTTTCTTT. It codes for CASSLVAGETATEAFF.

The gene calls are TRBV6-6 and TRBJ1-2; no reliable D call. The CDR3 totals 13 residues. V dropped 8 bases and J dropped 0 bases, with 10 bases sitting between them. Per germline, CDR1 MNHNY and CDR2 SVGAGI (reference sequence). The CDR3 coding sequence is TGTGCCAGCGGCAAGTTGGCTAACTATGGCTACACCTTC. Encoded protein: CASGKLANYGYTF.

The chain carries TRBV5-1 and TRBJ2-1; 7 bases match TRBD1. V trimming: 4 bases; J trimming: 7 bases; junction bases outside the gene matches: 14. The CDR3 covers 16 residues. CDR1 and CDR2 from the germline V gene are SGHRS and YFSETQ. The CDR3 protein is CASSDRQGIFGNEQFF. CDR3 nucleotides: TGCGCCAGCAGCGATCGACAGGGAATCTTTGGGAATGAGCAGTTCTTC.

V is TRBV19 and J is TRBJ2-1; TRBD2 matches at 10 bases. The CDR3 loop spans 15 amino acids. The germline V gene has CDR1 LNHDA and CDR2 SQIVND (reference sequence). J was trimmed by 3 bases and V by 8 bases; bases with no gene match: 7. The CDR3 spells CASRTSGVLYNEQFF. For the CDR3, the DNA is TGTGCCAGTCGGACTAGCGGAGTTCTCTACAATGAGCAGTTCTTC.

This chain links TRBV11-2 with TRBJ2-7; 7 bases fit TRBD2. CDR1 is SGHAT and CDR2 is FQNNGV in the germline V gene. The CDR3 spans 16 residues. The V and J ends lost 1 base and 1 base, in that order; junction bases with no gene match: 7. CDR3: CASSLVSTGGSYEQYF. CDR3 bases: TGTGCCAGCAGCTTAGTTTCGACGGGGGGTTCCTACGAGCAGTACTTC. The variable domain in full, with the rest retrieved from reference TRBV11-2 and TRBJ2-7, is EAGVAQSPRYKIIEKRQSVAFWCNPISGHATLYWYQQILGQGPKLLIQFQNNGVVDDSQLPKDRFSAERLKGVDSTLKIQPAKLEDSAVYLCASSLVSTGGSYEQYFGPGTRLTVT.

V gene TRBV27 combines with J gene TRBJ2-6; 10 bases line up with TRBD1. This CDR3 is built from 17 residues. Germline V lookup: CDR1 MNHEY, CDR2 SMNVEV (reference sequence). J gave up 1 base and V 4 bases, and 4 bases lay outside the gene matches. In DNA form, the CDR3 reads TGTGCCAGCAGTTCTCCGGGACAGGGGTCTGGGGCCAACGTCCTGACTTTC. Protein product: CASSSPGQGSGANVLTF.

This clone was recorded once. J is TRBJ2-1 and V is TRBV7-8; 9 bases match TRBD1. The CDR3 spans 19 residues. The ends lost 0 bases at V and 6 bases at J; junction bases unmatched: 15. Germline V gene lookup returns CDR1 SGHVS and CDR2 FQNEAQ. The CDR3 sequence is CASSLARGPQGASRNEQFF. DNA of the CDR3: TGTGCCAGCAGCTTAGCGCGGGGACCACAGGGGGCGAGCCGCAATGAGCAGTTCTTC.

Worth noting for this clone: Germline is not matched at one junction end, which may reflect a read error. The V gene is TRBV7-2, the J gene TRBJ1-5; 7 bases align to TRBD1. Per germline, CDR1 SGHTA and CDR2 FQGNSA. The CDR3 totals 13 residues. The CDR3 is CASSPNWDRPQRF. The CDR3 region has the DNA TGTGCCAGCAGCCCTAACTGGGACAGACCCCAGCGTTTT.

The chain recombines TRBV11-2 with TRBJ2-7; 11 bases line up with TRBD2. The V and J ends lost 1 base and 4 bases, in that order; junction bases with no gene match: 3. This CDR3 contains 15 residues. Germline V lookup: CDR1 SGHAT, CDR2 FQNNGV. The CDR3: CASSLASGRLYEQYF. DNA for the CDR3: TGTGCCAGCAGCTTAGCTAGCGGGAGGCTATACGAGCAGTACTTC.

The V and J genes are TRBV9 and TRBJ1-1; D is unclear. Germline V gives CDR1 SGDLS, CDR2 YYNGEE. The V gene lost 0 bases and the J gene lost 3 bases, with 6 bases spanning the gap. CDR3 length equals 13 residues. CDR3 sequence (DNA): TGTGCCAGCAGCGTAGCCGGTGACACTGAAGCTTTCTTT. Its translation: CASSVAGDTEAFF.

The chain's CDR3 is CASSRNTGELFF. For the CDR3, the DNA is TGCGCCAGCAGTCGGAACACCGGGGAGCTGTTTTTT. The chain joins TRBV5-1 to TRBJ2-2; no clear D gene. The V and J ends lost 5 bases and 1 base respectively, with 3 bases between them. The CDR3 is 12 residues long. Germline loops: CDR1 SGHRS, CDR2 YFSETQ. Full variable domain (rest looked up from reference TRBV5-1 and TRBJ2-2): KAGVTQTPRYLIKTRGQQVTLSCSPISGHRSVSWYQQTPGQGLQFLFEYFSETQRNKGNFPGRFSGRQFSNSRSEMNVSTLELGDSALYLCASSRNTGELFFGEGSRLTVL.

A single count supports this clone. The chain uses TRBV4-1 and TRBJ1-2; D might be TRBD1 (5 bases). Germline assignment: CDR1 MGHRA and CDR2 YSYEKL. Trimming pared 0 bases from V and 4 bases from J, leaving 9 bases between. The CDR3 covers 14 residues. The CDR3, as DNA: TGCGCCAGCAGCCAAGAGGGGGGGATCTATGGCTACACCTTC. Amino acid sequence: CASSQEGGIYGYTF.